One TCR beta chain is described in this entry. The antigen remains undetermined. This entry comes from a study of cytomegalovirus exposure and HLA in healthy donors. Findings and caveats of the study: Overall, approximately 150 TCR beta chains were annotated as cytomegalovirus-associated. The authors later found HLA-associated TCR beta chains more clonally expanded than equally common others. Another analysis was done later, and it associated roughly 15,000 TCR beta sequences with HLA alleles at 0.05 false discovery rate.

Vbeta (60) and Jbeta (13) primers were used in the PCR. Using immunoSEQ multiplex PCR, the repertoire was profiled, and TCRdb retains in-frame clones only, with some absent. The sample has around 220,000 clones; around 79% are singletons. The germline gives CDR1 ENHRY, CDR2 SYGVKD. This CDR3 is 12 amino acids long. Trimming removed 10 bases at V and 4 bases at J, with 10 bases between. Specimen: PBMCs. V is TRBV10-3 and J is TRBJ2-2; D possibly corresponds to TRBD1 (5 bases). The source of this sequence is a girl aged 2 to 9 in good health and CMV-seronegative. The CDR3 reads CATWGTTGELFF. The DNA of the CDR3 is TGTGCCACTTGGGGCACCACCGGGGAGCTGTTTTTT.